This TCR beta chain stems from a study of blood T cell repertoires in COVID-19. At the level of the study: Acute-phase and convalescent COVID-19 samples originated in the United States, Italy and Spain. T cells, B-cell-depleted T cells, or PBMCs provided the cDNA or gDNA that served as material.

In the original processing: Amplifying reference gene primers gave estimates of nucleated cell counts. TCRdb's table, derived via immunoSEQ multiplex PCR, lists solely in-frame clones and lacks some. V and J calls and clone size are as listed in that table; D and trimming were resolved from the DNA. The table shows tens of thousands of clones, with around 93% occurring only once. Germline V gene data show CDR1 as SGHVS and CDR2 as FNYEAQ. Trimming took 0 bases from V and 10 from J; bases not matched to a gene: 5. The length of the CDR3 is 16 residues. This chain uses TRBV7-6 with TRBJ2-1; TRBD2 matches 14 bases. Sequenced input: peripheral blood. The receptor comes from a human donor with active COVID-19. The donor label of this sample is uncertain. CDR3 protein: CASSLAKGLAGDEQFF. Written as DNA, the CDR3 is TGTGCCAGCAGCTTAGCGAAGGGACTAGCGGGGGACGAGCAGTTCTTC.